Included here is one T cell receptor beta chain sequence, with context. Antigen unknown. CDR1 and CDR2 from the germline V gene are SQVTM and ANQGSEA. The CDR3 totals 13 residues. V shed 6 bases, J shed 4 bases, and the junction held 2 bases outside the gene matches. The data are from a study of cytomegalovirus exposure and HLA in healthy donors. Study-wide points: In the roughly 130 validation repertoires, a later analysis found that first-cohort TCR clusters tended to co-occur.

Data came from immunoSEQ multiplex PCR; TCRdb stores just in-frame clones and leaves some out. The table records about 130,000 clones, 90% of them present only once. The sequenced material came from PBMCs. The TCR sequence derives from a woman in her twenties or thirties in good health and CMV-seropositive. The J gene is TRBJ2-2, the V gene TRBV29-1; 10 bases align to TRBD1. CDR3 DNA: TGCAGCGTCCGGACAGGGGGCACCGGGGAGCTGTTTTTT. Residues: CSVRTGGTGELFF.